A selection of T cell receptor beta chains follows, all from one sample in a study of regulatory T cells in long-lasting Graves disease. MiXCR, applied by TCRdb to the multiplex PCR reads, yields one record per CDR3 protein. The profile shows 400,000 to 500,000 distinct CDR3 sequences, 14% of them singletons. The same sample was also studied in work on T cells in Graves' hyperthyroidism and ophthalmopathy.

Here the sequenced sample was peripheral blood mononuclear cells (PBMCs), taken at new diagnosis, from a patient treated with antithyroid drugs. Receptor source: a woman aged 50 to 60 with Graves disease. The CDR3 runs from the conserved cysteine through the conserved F or W. Fields, in order: J gene, clone size, V gene, D gene, CDR3 protein, CDR3 DNA. D genes are given only for firm matches. Where a row states a size, it is once, few, many or the class of an expanded clone; other rows omit it.

J gene: TRBJ2-7
clone size: few
V gene: TRBV4-1
D gene: -
CDR3 protein: CASSQDHSGYEQYF
CDR3 DNA: TGCGCCAGCAGCCAAGATCATTCGGGGTACGAGCAGTACTTC

J gene: TRBJ2-7
clone size: many
V gene: TRBV11-2
D gene: TRBD2
CDR3 protein: CASSARWRLAGAIEQYF
CDR3 DNA: TGTGCCAGCAGCGCCCGATGGAGACTAGCGGGAGCCATCGAGCAGTACTTC

J gene: TRBJ2-3
clone size: many
V gene: TRBV18
D gene: -
CDR3 protein: CASSPTPPGNTDTQYF
CDR3 DNA: TGTGCCAGCTCACCAACTCCCCCTGGAAACACAGATACGCAGTATTTT

J gene: TRBJ1-4
clone size: many
V gene: TRBV28
D gene: -
CDR3 protein: CASTVEATNEKLFF
CDR3 DNA: TGTGCCAGCACTGTTGAAGCAACTAATGAAAAACTGTTTTTT

J gene: TRBJ2-3
clone size: many
V gene: TRBV13
D gene: TRBD1
CDR3 protein: CASSFAGGIGTDTQYF
CDR3 DNA: TGTGCCAGCAGCTTCGCAGGGGGCATAGGTACAGATACGCAGTATTTT

J gene: TRBJ1-1
clone size: many
V gene: TRBV30
D gene: -
CDR3 protein: CAWSATYQNTEAFF
CDR3 DNA: TGTGCCTGGAGTGCCACATACCAGAACACTGAAGCTTTCTTT

J gene: TRBJ2-5
clone size: many
V gene: TRBV11-2
D gene: TRBD1
CDR3 protein: CASSLGTGTGYQETQYF
CDR3 DNA: TGTGCCAGCAGCTTAGGTACCGGGACAGGGTACCAAGAGACCCAGTACTTC

J gene: TRBJ1-3
clone size: many
V gene: TRBV2
D gene: -
CDR3 protein: CASSGGVTGNTIYF
CDR3 DNA: TGTGCCAGCAGCGGGGGGGTAACTGGAAACACCATATATTTT

J gene: TRBJ1-6
clone size: few
V gene: TRBV28
D gene: -
CDR3 protein: CASRDTYNSPLHF
CDR3 DNA: TGTGCCAGCAGGGACACCTATAATTCACCCCTCCACTTT

J gene: TRBJ2-1
clone size: few
V gene: TRBV18
D gene: TRBD2
CDR3 protein: CASSPISPGTSGKYNEQFF
CDR3 DNA: TGTGCCAGCTCACCAATTAGCCCCGGGACTAGCGGTAAATACAATGAGCAGTTCTTC

J gene: TRBJ2-5
clone size: many
V gene: TRBV28
D gene: TRBD2
CDR3 protein: CASGGLAGFQETQYF
CDR3 DNA: TGTGCCAGCGGGGGGCTAGCGGGCTTTCAAGAGACCCAGTACTTC

J gene: TRBJ2-1
clone size: many
V gene: TRBV11-2
D gene: -
CDR3 protein: CASSLEVADSYNEQFF
CDR3 DNA: TGTGCCAGCAGCTTAGAAGTAGCGGATTCCTACAATGAGCAGTTCTTC

J gene: TRBJ2-7
clone size: many
V gene: TRBV28
D gene: -
CDR3 protein: CASSPHGSGSYEQYF
CDR3 DNA: TGTGCCAGCAGTCCACATGGCTCCGGCTCCTACGAGCAGTACTTC

J gene: TRBJ2-1
clone size: -
V gene: TRBV19
D gene: TRBD1
CDR3 protein: CASSATGGRNEQFF
CDR3 DNA: TGTGCCAGTAGCGCTACAGGGGGCAGGAATGAGCAGTTCTTC

J gene: TRBJ2-1
clone size: many
V gene: TRBV28
D gene: -
CDR3 protein: CASNLGGVSYNEQFF
CDR3 DNA: TGTGCCAGCAATTTAGGGGGGGTGTCCTACAATGAGCAGTTCTTC

J gene: TRBJ2-3
clone size: many
V gene: TRBV28
D gene: -
CDR3 protein: CASSPRAGRFTDTQYF
CDR3 DNA: TGTGCCAGCAGTCCCCGGGCGGGGAGGTTCACAGATACGCAGTATTTT

J gene: TRBJ1-2
clone size: few
V gene: TRBV5-1
D gene: -
CDR3 protein: CASSLGPANYGYTF
CDR3 DNA: TGCGCCAGCAGCTTGGGGCCAGCTAACTATGGCTACACCTTC

J gene: TRBJ2-3
clone size: -
V gene: TRBV29-1
D gene: -
CDR3 protein: CSVSGPSPDTQYF
CDR3 DNA: TGCAGCGTTTCCGGACCTTCCCCAGATACGCAGTATTTT

J gene: TRBJ1-4
clone size: few
V gene: TRBV11-2
D gene: -
CDR3 protein: CASSLDPTGEKLFF
CDR3 DNA: TGTGCCAGCAGCTTAGATCCGACAGGTGAAAAACTGTTTTTT

J gene: TRBJ2-1
clone size: -
V gene: TRBV6-2/TRBV6-3
D gene: TRBD2
CDR3 protein: CASSSPGLAGYGQFF
CDR3 DNA: TGTGCCAGCAGTTCTCCGGGACTAGCGGGTTATGGGCAGTTCTTC

J gene: TRBJ2-3
clone size: many
V gene: TRBV11-2
D gene: -
CDR3 protein: CASSPKRGPDTQYF
CDR3 DNA: TGTGCCAGCAGCCCAAAAAGAGGGCCAGATACGCAGTATTTT

J gene: TRBJ2-7
clone size: many
V gene: TRBV28
D gene: -
CDR3 protein: CASKGLSETDNYYEQYF
CDR3 DNA: TGTGCCAGCAAAGGGCTCTCTGAGACGGACAACTACTACGAGCAGTACTTC

J gene: TRBJ2-3
clone size: many
V gene: TRBV2
D gene: -
CDR3 protein: CASSPSDFTDTQYF
CDR3 DNA: TGTGCCAGCAGTCCTAGCGATTTCACAGATACGCAGTATTTT

J gene: TRBJ2-2
clone size: -
V gene: TRBV5-1
D gene: -
CDR3 protein: CASSLDSLGELFF
CDR3 DNA: TGCGCCAGCAGCCTGGACTCATTAGGGGAGCTGTTTTTT

J gene: TRBJ2-1
clone size: -
V gene: TRBV7-9
D gene: TRBD2
CDR3 protein: CATSSPQVRMGLAGAETYNEQFF
CDR3 DNA: TGTGCCACCAGCTCCCCACAGGTCCGAATGGGACTAGCGGGAGCGGAGACCTACAATGAGCAGTTCTTC

J gene: TRBJ2-7
clone size: many
V gene: TRBV7-9
D gene: -
CDR3 protein: CASSPQGEQYF
CDR3 DNA: TGTGCCAGCAGCCCCCAAGGGGAGCAGTACTTC

J gene: TRBJ2-3
clone size: -
V gene: TRBV24-1
D gene: -
CDR3 protein: CATSDLPGGTDTQYF
CDR3 DNA: TGTGCCACCAGTGATTTGCCGGGTGGCACAGATACGCAGTATTTT

J gene: TRBJ2-7
clone size: -
V gene: TRBV5-5
D gene: TRBD1
CDR3 protein: CASSLSSRQGGYEQYF
CDR3 DNA: TGTGCCAGCAGCTTGTCGAGTCGACAGGGTGGCTACGAGCAGTACTTC

J gene: TRBJ1-2
clone size: -
V gene: TRBV10-3
D gene: -
CDR3 protein: CAISESTANYGYTF
CDR3 DNA: TGTGCCATCAGTGAGTCGACGGCAAACTATGGCTACACCTTC

J gene: TRBJ1-6
clone size: many
V gene: TRBV2
D gene: -
CDR3 protein: CASSDGGYSSAPLHF
CDR3 DNA: TGTGCCAGCAGTGATGGCGGATATTCTTCGGCACCCCTCCACTTT

J gene: TRBJ2-2
clone size: many
V gene: TRBV28
D gene: -
CDR3 protein: CASSWGHLNTGELFF
CDR3 DNA: TGTGCCAGCAGTTGGGGACACCTGAACACCGGGGAGCTGTTTTTT

J gene: TRBJ1-2
clone size: many
V gene: TRBV29-1
D gene: -
CDR3 protein: CSAAAVGYGYTF
CDR3 DNA: TGCAGCGCCGCGGCGGTTGGCTATGGCTACACCTTC

J gene: TRBJ2-1
clone size: many
V gene: TRBV11-2
D gene: TRBD2
CDR3 protein: CASSPPGLAAYNEQFF
CDR3 DNA: TGTGCCAGCAGCCCCCCGGGACTAGCGGCCTACAATGAGCAGTTCTTC

J gene: TRBJ2-5
clone size: many
V gene: TRBV18
D gene: -
CDR3 protein: CASSPAEAGQETQYF
CDR3 DNA: TGTGCCAGCTCACCCGCGGAGGCGGGGCAAGAGACCCAGTACTTC

J gene: TRBJ2-7
clone size: -
V gene: TRBV30
D gene: -
CDR3 protein: CAWSNRWDTESSYEQYF
CDR3 DNA: TGTGCCTGGAGTAACAGATGGGATACAGAAAGCTCCTACGAGCAGTACTTC

J gene: TRBJ2-3
clone size: few
V gene: TRBV6-2/TRBV6-3
D gene: -
CDR3 protein: CASSFNPPGADTQYF
CDR3 DNA: TGTGCCAGCAGCTTTAACCCCCCGGGAGCAGATACGCAGTATTTT

J gene: TRBJ2-7
clone size: few
V gene: TRBV4-1
D gene: -
CDR3 protein: CASSHGGTNEQYF
CDR3 DNA: TGCGCCAGCAGCCATGGAGGGACGAACGAGCAGTACTTC

J gene: TRBJ2-1
clone size: -
V gene: TRBV7-9
D gene: TRBD2
CDR3 protein: CASSLTSRPSGRFNEQFF
CDR3 DNA: TGTGCCAGCAGCTTAACCTCCCGGCCTAGCGGGAGGTTCAATGAGCAGTTCTTC

J gene: TRBJ2-7
clone size: many
V gene: TRBV28
D gene: TRBD2
CDR3 protein: CASKASGYEQYF
CDR3 DNA: TGTGCCAGCAAGGCTAGCGGATACGAGCAGTACTTC

J gene: TRBJ2-7
clone size: few
V gene: TRBV18
D gene: -
CDR3 protein: CASSSLNSYEQYF
CDR3 DNA: TGTGCCAGCTCATCCTTAAACTCCTACGAGCAGTACTTC

J gene: TRBJ2-3
clone size: many
V gene: TRBV10-3
D gene: TRBD2
CDR3 protein: CAISESSQRENTDTQYF
CDR3 DNA: TGTGCCATCAGTGAGTCGTCCCAGCGGGAGAATACAGATACGCAGTATTTT

J gene: TRBJ2-3
clone size: few
V gene: TRBV20-1
D gene: TRBD1
CDR3 protein: CSARDLRDRGPDTQYF
CDR3 DNA: TGCAGTGCTAGAGATCTCCGGGACAGGGGGCCAGATACGCAGTATTTT

J gene: TRBJ2-3
clone size: few
V gene: TRBV10-1
D gene: -
CDR3 protein: CASSESDRSTQYF
CDR3 DNA: TGCGCCAGCAGTGAGTCCGACCGGTCGACGCAGTATTTT

J gene: TRBJ2-2
clone size: many
V gene: TRBV7-3
D gene: -
CDR3 protein: CASSPIGGTTTGELFF
CDR3 DNA: TGTGCCAGCAGCCCTATTGGTGGGACGACCACCGGGGAGCTGTTTTTT

J gene: TRBJ2-5
clone size: -
V gene: TRBV5-4
D gene: -
CDR3 protein: CASSFYRDWARETQYF
CDR3 DNA: TGTGCCAGCAGCTTTTACCGGGACTGGGCAAGAGAGACCCAGTACTTC

J gene: TRBJ2-7
clone size: -
V gene: TRBV7-2
D gene: -
CDR3 protein: CASSSRGVEQYF
CDR3 DNA: TGTGCCAGCAGCTCCCGGGGAGTCGAGCAGTACTTC

J gene: TRBJ2-3
clone size: few
V gene: TRBV7-3
D gene: TRBD2
CDR3 protein: CASSLRRTSGSTDTQYF
CDR3 DNA: TGTGCCAGCAGCTTACGGCGGACTAGCGGGAGTACAGATACGCAGTATTTT

J gene: TRBJ1-1
clone size: many
V gene: TRBV25-1
D gene: TRBD1
CDR3 protein: CASSAAPGQGEDTEAFF
CDR3 DNA: TGTGCCAGCAGTGCCGCACCGGGACAGGGTGAGGACACTGAAGCTTTCTTT

J gene: TRBJ2-7
clone size: few
V gene: TRBV27
D gene: TRBD2
CDR3 protein: CASSVAGENYEQYF
CDR3 DNA: TGTGCCAGCAGCGTAGCGGGAGAGAACTACGAGCAGTACTTC

J gene: TRBJ1-4
clone size: few
V gene: TRBV30
D gene: TRBD1
CDR3 protein: CAWNRGEEKLFF
CDR3 DNA: TGTGCCTGGAACAGGGGTGAAGAAAAACTGTTTTTT

J gene: TRBJ2-5
clone size: few
V gene: TRBV2
D gene: -
CDR3 protein: CASSVPLLYQETQYF
CDR3 DNA: TGTGCCAGCAGTGTGCCTCTCTTGTACCAAGAGACCCAGTACTTC

J gene: TRBJ1-6
clone size: -
V gene: TRBV30
D gene: TRBD1
CDR3 protein: CAWTGQGKGSPLHF
CDR3 DNA: TGTGCCTGGACCGGACAGGGCAAGGGTTCACCCCTCCACTTT

J gene: TRBJ2-5
clone size: many
V gene: TRBV28
D gene: TRBD1
CDR3 protein: CASSLLGQGAPGETQYF
CDR3 DNA: TGTGCCAGCAGTTTACTTGGACAGGGGGCGCCGGGTGAGACCCAGTACTTC